This passage covers 28 T cell receptor beta chains from one sample sequenced in a study of blood T cell repertoires in COVID-19. Using immunoSEQ multiplex PCR, the repertoire was profiled, and TCRdb retains in-frame clones only, with some absent. Among some 87,000 clones listed, about three quarters were seen once. Sequenced input: peripheral blood. The receptors shown here come from a man in his fifties or sixties who had recovered from COVID-19.

The rearrangement uses TRBV9 and TRBJ2-5; a weak D match, TRBD2 (5 bases). CDR3 length: 12 residues. With 7 bases removed from V and 5 bases from J, the gap between germline ends came to 12 bases. Looked up from germline, CDR1 is SGDLS and CDR2 is YYNGEE. The CDR3 nucleotides read TGTGCCAGCGGACTCGGCCGGGAGACCCAGTACTTC. Encoded protein: CASGLGRETQYF.

The CDR3 spells CASSRVTTGRANYGYTF. CDR3 nucleotide sequence: TGCGCCAGCAGCCGCGTCACGACAGGGAGAGCTAACTATGGCTACACCTTC. The V call is TRBV4-1, the J call TRBJ1-2, with 7 bases lining up with TRBD1. J gave up 0 bases and V 4 bases, and 11 bases lay outside the gene matches. Germline CDR1 is MGHRA and CDR2 is YSYEKL. The CDR3 is 17 residues long.

This clone was picked up one time. The chain links TRBV6-4 to TRBJ1-2, with 9 bases identical to TRBD1. V shed 6 bases and J 5 bases; nucleotides not matched to a gene: 7. Germline V gives CDR1 MRHNA, CDR2 SNTAGT. There are 14 residues in the CDR3. For the CDR3, the DNA is TGTGCCAGCAGGGATGGCGACAGGGGGTATGGCTACACCTTC. It specifies CASRDGDRGYGYTF.

V is TRBV5-1 and J is TRBJ2-7; 7 bases are shared with TRBD1. The germline CDR1 and CDR2 sequences are SGHRS and YFSETQ. The CDR3 consists of 14 residues. Trimming took 8 bases from V and 2 from J; bases not matched to a gene: 10. This CDR3 is CARYRGCEAYEQYF. The CDR3 bases are TGCGCCAGATACAGGGGCTGTGAGGCCTACGAGCAGTACTTC. The variable domain in full, with the rest retrieved from reference TRBV5-1 and TRBJ2-7, is KAGVTQTPRYLIKTRGQQVTLSCSPISGHRSVSWYQQTPGQGLQFLFEYFSETQRNKGNFPGRFSGRQFSNSRSEMNVSTLELGDSALYLCARYRGCEAYEQYFGPGTRLTVT.

This chain links TRBV12-3 or TRBV12-4 with TRBJ2-3, with D perhaps matching TRBD2 (5 bases). The CDR3 runs 11 residues. Trimming removed 7 bases from V and 8 bases from J, with 10 bases in between. CDR3 DNA: TGTGCCAGCACGAGAGGGCGTACGCAGTATTTT. Translated: CASTRGRTQYF.

This chain connects TRBV29-1 to TRBJ2-3; D may be TRBD2 (6 bases). Trimming removed 7 bases at V and 2 bases at J, with 19 bases between. Germline V gene data show CDR1 as SQVTM and CDR2 as ANQGSEA. The CDR3 length is 15 residues. For the CDR3, the DNA is TGCAGCGCCCCACTTCACCCGGGAGACACAGATACGCAGTATTTT. Residues: CSAPLHPGDTDTQYF.

V usage is TRBV10-1 and J usage is TRBJ1-1; D not resolved. V lost 6 bases and J lost 0, with 14 bases in between. The CDR3 contains 15 residues. Germline lookup yields CDR1 WNHNN and CDR2 SYGVQD (reference sequence). CDR3 nucleotide sequence: TGCGCCAGCAGCGAGGAGGGATCCATGAACACTGAAGCTTTCTTT. It yields the protein CASSEEGSMNTEAFF.

The chain carries TRBV2 and TRBJ1-1; TRBD1 aligns across 10 bases. The CDR3 runs to 16 residues. Germline V gene sequence: CDR1 SNHLY, CDR2 FYNNEI. The trim removed 5 bases at V and 1 base at J, leaving 7 bases unmatched. DNA of the CDR3: TGTGCCAGCAGTCGCCGGACAGGGGGTACGAACACTGAAGCTTTCTTT. Its translation: CASSRRTGGTNTEAFF.

The chain is built from TRBV5-1 and TRBJ2-7; TRBD2 matches 11 bases. Germline CDR1 SGHRS, CDR2 YFSETQ. The CDR3 has 15 amino acids. Trimming removed 4 bases from V and 3 bases from J; junction bases left unmatched: 6. The CDR3 loop is CASSPSGGLIYEQYF. As DNA, the CDR3 is TGCGCCAGCAGCCCTAGCGGGGGGCTGATCTACGAGCAGTACTTC.

This chain's CDR3 is CACGTHFNEKLFF. The CDR3 nucleotides are TGTGCCTGCGGGACTCATTTTAATGAAAAACTGTTTTTT. The chain combines TRBV30 with TRBJ1-4, with a weak D call TRBD1 (5 bases). The CDR3 runs 13 residues. Germline V lookup: CDR1 GTSNPN, CDR2 SVGIG (reference sequence). The germline V and J ends were trimmed by 6 bases and 4 bases, with 12 bases remaining between them.

This clone was recorded only once. The V and J genes are TRBV5-1 and TRBJ1-3; D remains ambiguous. CDR1 is SGHRS and CDR2 is YFSETQ in the germline V gene. The CDR3 totals 15 residues. Trimming stripped 2 bases from V and 0 bases from J, with 9 bases between. The CDR3 DNA reads TGCGCCAGCAGCTTCCAGGCTAACTCTGGAAACACCATATATTTT. It specifies CASSFQANSGNTIYF.

This clone has a single count. The chain recombines TRBV10-3 with TRBJ1-3; 7 bases match TRBD1. The CDR3 loop spans 15 amino acids. CDR1 and CDR2 from the germline V gene are ENHRY and SYGVKD. J was trimmed by 4 bases and V by 9 bases; bases with no gene match: 12. The CDR3 is CAIWFRQGFGNTIYF. The CDR3 DNA follows: TGTGCCATTTGGTTCCGACAGGGTTTCGGAAACACCATATATTTT.

The chain joins TRBV15 to TRBJ1-2; the D is unclear. Trimming pared 0 bases from V and 4 bases from J, leaving 9 bases between. This CDR3 comprises 14 residues. Per germline, CDR1 LNHNV and CDR2 YYDKDF (reference sequence). The CDR3 DNA follows: TGTGCCACCAGCAGAGATGGAGGCGGCTATGGCTACACCTTC. It is translated as CATSRDGGGYGYTF.

The table lists this clone with a few counts. The chain is built from TRBV19 and TRBJ1-2; D perhaps matches TRBD1 (5 bases). The CDR3 consists of 16 residues. Between the trimmed V and J ends, which lost 4 bases and 0 bases, there was a span of 15 bases. Germline-derived CDR1 and CDR2 are LNHDA and SQIVND (reference sequence). The CDR3 is CASSSATGLANYGYTF. The CDR3 DNA reads as TGTGCCAGTAGTAGTGCCACAGGTTTAGCTAACTATGGCTACACCTTC.

This clone was found a few times. The J gene is TRBJ2-1, the V gene TRBV2; 9 nucleotides line up with TRBD1. V was clipped by 6 bases and J by 5 bases; unmatched bases: 14. This CDR3 spans 17 amino acids. Germline assignment: CDR1 SNHLY and CDR2 FYNNEI. CDR3 loop: CASRFGGGTGTHNEQFF. CDR3 nucleotides: TGTGCCAGCAGGTTTGGGGGGGGGACAGGGACGCACAATGAGCAGTTCTTC.

CDR3 sequence reads: CASSPSRTGELFF. CDR3 sequence (DNA): TGTGCCAGCAGTCCTAGTAGGACCGGGGAGCTGTTTTTT. V and J are TRBV12-3 or TRBV12-4 and TRBJ2-2; D gene ambiguous. This CDR3 comprises 13 residues. V shed 5 bases and J shed 5 bases, with 9 bases lying between them.

By sample fraction, this clone is medium-sized (0.01 to 0.1%). The V call is TRBV14, the J call TRBJ2-3; TRBD2 aligns across 8 bases. The CDR3 spans 13 residues. The germline V gene has CDR1 SGHDN and CDR2 FVKESK. V shed 8 bases and J 6 bases; nucleotides not matched to a gene: 7. The CDR3, as DNA: TGTGCCAGCGGGACTAGTGAAATGGATACGCAGTATTTT. Translated, it gives CASGTSEMDTQYF.

This clone was detected only a few times. The chain uses TRBV9 and TRBJ2-1; 7 bases agree with TRBD1. From germline, CDR1 is SGDLS and CDR2 YYNGEE. The CDR3 covers 14 residues. Trimming took 3 bases from V and 6 from J; bases not matched to a gene: 6. The CDR3 protein is CASSARGRPNEQFF. In DNA, the CDR3 is TGTGCCAGCAGCGCTAGGGGGCGACCCAATGAGCAGTTCTTC.

The chain couples TRBV6-5 to TRBJ1-2, with 7 bases identical to TRBD1. CDR3 length: 13 amino acids. J lost 4 bases, V lost 6 bases, and 5 bases had no gene match. Germline CDR1 is MNHEY and CDR2 is SVGAGI. CDR3 nucleotide sequence: TGTGCCAGCAGGAAAGCAGGGGGCTATGGCTACACCTTC. Translated: CASRKAGGYGYTF.

This sequence joins TRBV6-5 and TRBJ1-5; no reliable D call. V was shortened by 2 bases and J by 4 bases, with 9 bases between the two germline ends. CDR1 is MNHEY, CDR2 SVGAGI, per germline. This CDR3 region has 14 residues. The CDR3 nucleotides read TGTGCCAGCAGTTACCGGGGAAAAAATCAGCCCCAGCATTTT. This translates into CASSYRGKNQPQHF.

V and J are TRBV10-3 and TRBJ2-3, with 9 bases fitting TRBD2. Germline CDR1 and CDR2: ENHRY and SYGVKD. This CDR3 region has 16 residues. The V segment lost 3 bases and the J segment 1 base; nucleotides outside the gene matches: 5. CDR3 protein: CAISDSASGGTDTQYF. CDR3 bases: TGTGCCATCAGTGATTCGGCTAGCGGGGGCACAGATACGCAGTATTTT.

This chain links TRBV6-5 with TRBJ2-4; weak D call: TRBD1 (5 bases). V was pared by 2 bases and J by 6 bases, with 11 bases between. The CDR3 spans 14 residues. Germline lookup yields CDR1 MNHEY and CDR2 SVGAGI. CDR3 nucleotide sequence: TGTGCCAGCAGTTACGTGGGGCAGGGAAACATTCAGTACTTC. It yields the protein CASSYVGQGNIQYF.

This chain joins TRBV7-9 and TRBJ2-5; no clear D gene. V was shortened by 3 bases and J by 4 bases, with 12 bases between the two germline ends. From germline, CDR1 is SEHNR and CDR2 FQNEAQ (reference sequence). The CDR3 spans 14 residues. The CDR3 DNA is TGTGCCAGCAGCTTTGCAGGAAACTTAGAGACCCAGTACTTC. Translation: CASSFAGNLETQYF.

This chain uses TRBV7-2 with TRBJ1-6; 9 bases align to TRBD1. J lost 10 bases, V lost 3 bases, and 7 bases had no gene match. The CDR3 spans 15 residues. Per germline, CDR1 SGHTA and CDR2 FQGNSA. CDR3 nucleotide sequence: TGTGCCAGCAGCTTCAATACAGGGGGCGGGTCACCCCTCCACTTT. Amino acid sequence: CASSFNTGGGSPLHF.

The chain employs TRBV9 and TRBJ2-1; 13 bases align to TRBD2. V lost 2 bases, J lost 4 bases, and 3 bases stayed unmatched. CDR1 and CDR2 (germline): SGDLS, YYNGEE. The CDR3 spans 16 residues. CDR3 DNA sequence: TGTGCCAGCAGCGTCCGGACTAGCGGGGGATACAATGAGCAGTTCTTC. Amino acids: CASSVRTSGGYNEQFF.

The count of this clone is one. The chain links TRBV7-2 to TRBJ2-6; D perhaps matches TRBD2 (7 bases). V lost 0 bases, J lost 4 bases, and 10 bases lay in between. CDR3 length: 16 residues. Germline lookup yields CDR1 SGHTA and CDR2 FQGNSA. Here the CDR3 DNA reads TGTGCCAGCAGCTTAGCGGGGGGGGCGGGGGCCAACGTCCTGACTTTC. Translating it yields CASSLAGGAGANVLTF.

Sample share makes this clone medium-sized. V and J are TRBV4-3 and TRBJ2-1; no firm D call. Looked up from germline, CDR1 is LGHNA and CDR2 is YSLEER. V lost 3 bases to trimming and J lost 10 bases, with 10 bases between them. The CDR3 runs to 12 residues. This CDR3 is CASSQTTGEQFF. The CDR3 nucleotides are TGCGCCAGCAGCCAGACGACTGGCGAGCAGTTCTTC.

The chain is built from TRBV7-3 and TRBJ1-2; 7 nucleotides align to TRBD1. CDR3 length equals 14 residues. Germline CDR1 is SGHTA and CDR2 is FQGTGA. With 5 bases clipped from V and 2 bases from J, the junction kept 5 bases outside the gene matches. The CDR3 loop reads CASSPQGSNYGYTF. In DNA form, the CDR3 reads TGTGCCAGCAGCCCACAGGGGTCGAACTATGGCTACACCTTC.